The rows below give T cell receptor beta chains drawn from one sample of a study of blood T cell repertoires in COVID-19. Assay: immunoSEQ multiplex PCR; the TCRdb copy retains only in-frame clones and omits some. The table includes some 150,000 clones, approximately 92% detected once. Material: peripheral blood. The receptors originated from a middle-aged woman with acute or convalescent COVID-19. Each CDR3 is given with its conserved first and last residue. A D gene is named only where the DNA matches it firmly. Rows may omit the clone size; those that give it use once, few, many or a size class.

v_call,j_call,d_call,cdr3_length,clone_size,cdr3_nt,cdr3_aa
TRBV27,TRBJ1-6,.,14,.,TGTGCCAGCAGTTTCCCAACAGTTAATTCACCCCTCCACTTT,CASSFPTVNSPLHF
TRBV30,TRBJ1-1,TRBD1,15,once,TGTGCCTGGAGTGCAGAATACAGGGGGATGGCTGAAGCTTTCTTT,CAWSAEYRGMAEAFF
TRBV5-3,TRBJ2-5,TRBD2,17,.,TGTGCCAGAAGCTCAGCGACTAGCGGGAGGGGCCAAGAGACCCAGTACTTC,CARSSATSGRGQETQYF
TRBV28,TRBJ1-5,TRBD1,15,.,TGTGCCAGCAGTTTCATGACAGGGTCCCTTCAGCCCCAGCATTTT,CASSFMTGSLQPQHF
TRBV7-7,TRBJ2-3,TRBD2,16,.,TGTGCCAGCAGCAAATTAGCGGGGGCTAGCACAGATACGCAGTATTTT,CASSKLAGASTDTQYF
TRBV30,TRBJ2-3,.,15,.,TGTGCCTGGAGCCCCGGGACACATAGCACAGATACGCAGTATTTT,CAWSPGTHSTDTQYF
TRBV29-1,TRBJ2-7,TRBD2,14,.,TGCAGCGTTGCCCGACTAGCGGGGGCCTACGAGCAGTACTTC,CSVARLAGAYEQYF
TRBV7-9,TRBJ1-5,TRBD1,15,few,TGTGCCAGCAGCTTAGGGGACAGCCTAAATCAGCCCCAGCATTTT,CASSLGDSLNQPQHF
TRBV4-1,TRBJ2-5,TRBD2,15,.,TGCGCCAGCAGCCTCTGGAGCGGGGTCCAAGAGACCCAGTACTTC,CASSLWSGVQETQYF
TRBV5-6,TRBJ2-2,.,13,.,TGTGCCAGCAGCTTGGTTCGCACCGGGGAGCTGTTTTTT,CASSLVRTGELFF